These T cell receptor beta chains were read from a single sample in a study of cytomegalovirus exposure and HLA in healthy donors. The method was immunoSEQ multiplex PCR; TCRdb's version includes in-frame clones alone and lacks a portion of them. This table has 90,000 to 150,000 clones, about 76% appearing once. The sequencing sample was made of PBMCs. All receptors derive from a woman in her forties in good health and CMV-seronegative. CDR3s include the opening cysteine and the closing phenylalanine or tryptophan. D genes are given only for firm matches. Only part of the rows carry a size: once, few, many, or a class if the clone is expanded.

abundance | d_gene | j_gene | v_gene | CDR3aa | CDR3nt
- | TRBD2 | TRBJ2-2 | TRBV7-9 | CASSSWTSGGGSGELFF | TGTGCCAGCAGCTCCTGGACTAGCGGGGGGGGTTCCGGGGAGCTGTTTTTT
- | TRBD1 | TRBJ1-1 | TRBV28 | CASSLGTGGGGTEAFF | TGTGCCAGCAGTCTCGGGACAGGGGGCGGTGGAACTGAAGCTTTCTTT
few | - | TRBJ1-1 | TRBV7-9 | CASSSSDSEAFF | TGTGCCAGCAGCTCCAGCGACAGTGAAGCTTTCTTT
- | TRBD2 | TRBJ2-1 | TRBV7-2 | CASSGGASGRLNEQFF | TGTGCCAGCAGCGGAGGGGCTAGCGGGAGATTGAATGAGCAGTTCTTC
- | - | TRBJ1-3 | TRBV2 | CASRATGSGNTIYF | TGTGCCAGCAGAGCCACGGGCTCTGGAAACACCATATATTTT
- | TRBD2 | TRBJ2-1 | TRBV18 | CASSPPRGGYNEQFF | TGTGCCAGCTCACCACCGCGGGGGGGTTACAATGAGCAGTTCTTC
- | - | TRBJ2-1 | TRBV18 | CASSLVPLPYNEQFF | TGTGCCAGCTCACTGGTTCCCCTACCCTACAATGAGCAGTTCTTC
few | - | TRBJ1-1 | TRBV6-1 | CASSDQAEKNTEAFF | TGTGCCAGCAGTGATCAGGCAGAGAAGAACACTGAAGCTTTCTTT
- | TRBD2 | TRBJ2-7 | TRBV19 | CASSTLSGIFPYEQYF | TGTGCCAGTTCGACCTTAAGCGGGATATTCCCCTACGAGCAGTACTTC
once | TRBD2 | TRBJ2-3 | TRBV2 | CASIGLAGDTQYF | TGTGCCAGCATCGGACTAGCCGGAGATACGCAGTATTTT
once | - | TRBJ2-1 | TRBV7-2 | CASSSQDEQFF | TGTGCCAGCAGCTCCCAGGATGAGCAGTTCTTC